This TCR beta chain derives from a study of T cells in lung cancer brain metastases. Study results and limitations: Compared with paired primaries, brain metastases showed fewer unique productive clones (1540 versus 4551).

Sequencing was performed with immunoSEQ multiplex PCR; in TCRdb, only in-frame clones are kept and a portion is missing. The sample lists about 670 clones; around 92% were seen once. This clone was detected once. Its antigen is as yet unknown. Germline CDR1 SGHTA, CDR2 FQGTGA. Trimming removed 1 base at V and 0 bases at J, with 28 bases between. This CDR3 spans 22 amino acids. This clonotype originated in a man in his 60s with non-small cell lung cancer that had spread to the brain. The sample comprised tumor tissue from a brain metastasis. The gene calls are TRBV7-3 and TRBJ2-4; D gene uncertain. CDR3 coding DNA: TGTGCCAGCAGCTTAAAGAGGAACCGGGCCCTAGGAGTAGGGATAGCCAAAAACATTCAGTACTTC. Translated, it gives CASSLKRNRALGVGIAKNIQYF.